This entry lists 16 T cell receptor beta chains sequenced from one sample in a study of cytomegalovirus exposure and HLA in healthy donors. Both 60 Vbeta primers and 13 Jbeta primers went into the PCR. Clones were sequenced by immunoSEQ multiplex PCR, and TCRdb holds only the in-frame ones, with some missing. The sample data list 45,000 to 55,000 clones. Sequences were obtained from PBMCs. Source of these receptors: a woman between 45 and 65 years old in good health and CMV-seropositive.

In DNA form, the CDR3 reads TGTGCCTTCGCGGGAGGAGAGGCGAACACCGGGGAGCTGTTTTTT. Translation gives CAFAGGEANTGELFF. This rearrangement joins TRBV19 to TRBJ2-2, with 8 bases aligning to TRBD2. Trimming took 11 bases from V and 0 from J; bases not matched to a gene: 8. CDR1 LNHDA and CDR2 SQIVND come from the germline V gene (reference sequence). This CDR3 is 15 amino acids long.

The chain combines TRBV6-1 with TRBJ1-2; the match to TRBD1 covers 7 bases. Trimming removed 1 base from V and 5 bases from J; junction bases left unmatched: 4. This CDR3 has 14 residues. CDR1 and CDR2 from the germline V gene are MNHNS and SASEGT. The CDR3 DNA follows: TGTGCCAGCAGTGAAGAAAGGGGGCGTTATGGCTACACCTTC. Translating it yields CASSEERGRYGYTF.

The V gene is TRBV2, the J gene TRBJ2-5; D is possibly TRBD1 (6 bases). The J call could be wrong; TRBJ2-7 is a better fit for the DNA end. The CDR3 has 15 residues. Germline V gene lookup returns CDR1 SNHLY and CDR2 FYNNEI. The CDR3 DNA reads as TGTGCCAGCACCCTCCAGGGGACCCGCTCCTACGAGCAGTACTTC. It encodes CASTLQGTRSYEQYF.

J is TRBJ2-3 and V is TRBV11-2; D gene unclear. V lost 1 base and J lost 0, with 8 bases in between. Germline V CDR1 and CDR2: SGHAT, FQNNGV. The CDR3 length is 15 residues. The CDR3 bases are TGTGCCAGCAGCTTAGCGTCTACCAGCACAGATACGCAGTATTTT. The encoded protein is CASSLASTSTDTQYF.

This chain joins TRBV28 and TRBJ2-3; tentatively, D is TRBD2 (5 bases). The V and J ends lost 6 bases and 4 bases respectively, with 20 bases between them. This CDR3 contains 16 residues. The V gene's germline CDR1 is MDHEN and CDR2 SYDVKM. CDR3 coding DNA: TGTGCCAGCAGCCAAGAGGGTGAGGAGTTCGCAGATACGCAGTATTTT. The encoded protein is CASSQEGEEFADTQYF.

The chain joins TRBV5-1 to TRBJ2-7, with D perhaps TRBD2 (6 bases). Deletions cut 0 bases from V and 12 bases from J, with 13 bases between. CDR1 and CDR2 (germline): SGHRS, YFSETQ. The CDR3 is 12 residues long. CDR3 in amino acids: CASSLAGGAGYF. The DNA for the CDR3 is TGCGCCAGCAGCTTGGCCGGCGGGGCGGGGTACTTC.

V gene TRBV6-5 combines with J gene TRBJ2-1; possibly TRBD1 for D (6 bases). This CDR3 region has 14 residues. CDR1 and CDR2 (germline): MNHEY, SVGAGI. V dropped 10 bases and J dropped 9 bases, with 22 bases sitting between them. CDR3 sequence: CATAPTQGSTEQFF. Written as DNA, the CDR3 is TGTGCCACCGCACCCACACAGGGCTCCACTGAGCAGTTCTTC.

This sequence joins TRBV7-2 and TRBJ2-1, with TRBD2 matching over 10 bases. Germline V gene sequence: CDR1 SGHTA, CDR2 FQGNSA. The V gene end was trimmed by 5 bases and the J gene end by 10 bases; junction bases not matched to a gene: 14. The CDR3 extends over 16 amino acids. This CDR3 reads CASSPRGSGRAWEQFF. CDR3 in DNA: TGTGCCAGCAGCCCCCGAGGAAGCGGGAGGGCCTGGGAGCAGTTCTTC.

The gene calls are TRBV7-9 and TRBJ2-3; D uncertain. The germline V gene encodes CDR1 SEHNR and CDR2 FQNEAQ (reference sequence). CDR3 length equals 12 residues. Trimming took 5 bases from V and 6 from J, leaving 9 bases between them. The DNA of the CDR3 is TGTGCCAGCAGCGCTATAAGCGATACGCAGTATTTT. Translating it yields CASSAISDTQYF.

The CDR3: CASSYLGQLNYGYTF. The CDR3 DNA follows: TGTGCCAGCAGTTACTTAGGACAGTTAAACTATGGCTACACCTTC. V and J are TRBV6-5 and TRBJ1-2; the D gene is possibly TRBD1 (6 bases). The ends were cut back, 1 base at V and 2 bases at J, with 11 bases in the middle. CDR1 and CDR2 from the germline V gene are MNHEY and SVGAGI. This CDR3 is built from 15 residues.

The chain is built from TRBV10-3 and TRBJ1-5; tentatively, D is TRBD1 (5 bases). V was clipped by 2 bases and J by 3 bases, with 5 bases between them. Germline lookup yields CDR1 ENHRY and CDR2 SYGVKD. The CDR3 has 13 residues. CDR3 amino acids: CAISEGANQPQHF. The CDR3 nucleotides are TGTGCCATCAGTGAGGGGGCCAATCAGCCCCAGCATTTT.

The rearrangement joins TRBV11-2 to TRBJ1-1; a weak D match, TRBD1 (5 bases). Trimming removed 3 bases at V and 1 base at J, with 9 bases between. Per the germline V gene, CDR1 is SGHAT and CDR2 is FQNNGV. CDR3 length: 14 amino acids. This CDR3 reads CASSFFQGNTEAFF. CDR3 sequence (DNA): TGTGCCAGCAGCTTCTTCCAGGGGAACACTGAAGCTTTCTTT.

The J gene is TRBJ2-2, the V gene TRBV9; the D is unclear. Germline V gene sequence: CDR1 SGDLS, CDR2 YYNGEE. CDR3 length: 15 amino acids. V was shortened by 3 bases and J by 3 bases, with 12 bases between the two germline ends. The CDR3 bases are TGTGCCAGCAGCGAGCTCGGGTGGGACACCGGGGAGCTGTTTTTT. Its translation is CASSELGWDTGELFF.

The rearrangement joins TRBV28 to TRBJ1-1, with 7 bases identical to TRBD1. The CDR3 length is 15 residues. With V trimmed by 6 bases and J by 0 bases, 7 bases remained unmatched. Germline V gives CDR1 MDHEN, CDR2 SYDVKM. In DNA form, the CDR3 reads TGTGCCAGCAGACCGAACGACAGGGTGAACACTGAAGCTTTCTTT. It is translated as CASRPNDRVNTEAFF. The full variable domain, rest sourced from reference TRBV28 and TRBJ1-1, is DVKVTQSSRYLVKRTGEKVFLECVQDMDHENMFWYRQDPGLGLRLIYFSYDVKMKEKGDIPEGYSVSREKKERFSLILESASTNQTSMYLCASRPNDRVNTEAFFGQGTRLTVV.

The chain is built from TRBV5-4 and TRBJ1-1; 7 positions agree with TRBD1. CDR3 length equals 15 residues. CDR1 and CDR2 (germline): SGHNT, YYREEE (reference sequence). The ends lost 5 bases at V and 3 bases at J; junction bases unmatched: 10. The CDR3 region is CASRFGGQPDTEAFF. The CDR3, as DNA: TGTGCCAGCAGATTCGGGGGACAGCCGGACACTGAAGCTTTCTTT.

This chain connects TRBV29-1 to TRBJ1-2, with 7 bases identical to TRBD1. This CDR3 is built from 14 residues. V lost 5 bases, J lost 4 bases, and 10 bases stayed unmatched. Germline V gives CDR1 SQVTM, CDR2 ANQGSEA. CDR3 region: CSVRPTGIGYGYTF. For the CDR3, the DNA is TGCAGCGTTAGACCGACAGGGATTGGCTATGGCTACACCTTC.